This is a list of T cell receptor beta chains from one sample in a study of blood T cell repertoires in COVID-19. The protocol was immunoSEQ multiplex PCR, while the TCRdb copy is restricted to in-frame clones and leaves out a portion. The profile shows around 250,000 clones, about 90% of them singletons. The sequenced sample consisted of peripheral blood. Source of these receptors: a woman aged 55-69 years with COVID-19, enrolled during active disease. Both conserved end residues are part of each CDR3. The order of the fields is D gene, J gene, V gene, clone size, CDR3 DNA, CDR3 protein. The D gene is left open where the match is weak. Rows give clone size only sometimes, using once, few, many, or a class for an expanded clone.

>TRBD1|TRBJ1-5|TRBV7-2|NA
TGTGCCAGCAGCTTAGGGACAGGGAATCAGCCCCAGCATTTT
CASSLGTGNQPQHF
>NA|TRBJ2-3|TRBV7-8|NA
TGTGCCAGCAGCTACTCACCTAAGGGGGCAGATACGCAGTATTTT
CASSYSPKGADTQYF
>TRBD1|TRBJ1-4|TRBV4-1|NA
TGCGCCAGCAGCCGCAGGCTGCCGGGACAGGTGACAACTAATGAAAAACTGTTTTTT
CASSRRLPGQVTTNEKLFF
>TRBD1|TRBJ1-2|TRBV19|NA
TGTGCCAGTAGTATAAGTCGGACAGGGGGGAATGGCTACACCTTC
CASSISRTGGNGYTF
>NA|TRBJ1-5|TRBV7-2|NA
TGTGCCAGCAGCTTCAGAGGGTATTTCAATCAGCCCCAGCATTTT
CASSFRGYFNQPQHF
>TRBD1|TRBJ2-1|TRBV14|NA
TGTGCCAGCAGCCAAGCCCAGGGGGCCAGACCATACAATGAGCAGTTCTTC
CASSQAQGARPYNEQFF
>NA|TRBJ2-2|TRBV7-2|NA
TGTGCCAGCAGCTTAGCATGGGGCGGACGGACGAACACCGGGGAGCTGTTTTTT
CASSLAWGGRTNTGELFF
>TRBD1|TRBJ2-3|TRBV5-1|once
TGCGCCAGTATTAGGGGACAGGGGTTAACAGATACGCAGTATTTT
CASIRGQGLTDTQYF
>NA|TRBJ1-1|TRBV11-2|NA
TGTGCCAGCAGCCCAAGTCGGGGGGCGATTAACACTGAAGCTTTCTTT
CASSPSRGAINTEAFF
>TRBD1|TRBJ1-2|TRBV6-5|NA
TGTGCCAGCACCCGACAGGGATTTGGCTACACCTTC
CASTRQGFGYTF
>NA|TRBJ2-5|TRBV13|NA
TGTGCCAGCAGCCAGGCAGAGACCCAGTACTTC
CASSQAETQYF
>TRBD1|TRBJ1-2|TRBV10-3|once
TGTGCCATCACCTCGGACAGGGGAAATGGCTACACCTTC
CAITSDRGNGYTF
>TRBD1|TRBJ1-5|TRBV19|NA
TGTGCCAGTAGGAAGGGACAGGGGTTGGGCAATCAGCCCCAGCATTTT
CASRKGQGLGNQPQHF
>NA|TRBJ2-2|TRBV6-2/TRBV6-3|NA
TGTGCCAGCAGTTACCATGCCGGGGAGCTGTTTTTT
CASSYHAGELFF
>TRBD1|TRBJ1-2|TRBV6-5|NA
TGTGCCAGCAGTCGCACACCGGGACAGGGAAATGGCTACACCTTC
CASSRTPGQGNGYTF
>NA|TRBJ1-1|TRBV18|NA
TGTGCCAGCTCACCGACGGAGCGGGTCGGAGCTTTCTTT
CASSPTERVGAFF
>NA|TRBJ1-2|TRBV19|NA
TGTGCCAGTAGTCTCGACAGTATCTATGGCTACACCTTC
CASSLDSIYGYTF
>NA|TRBJ1-2|TRBV19|NA
TGTGCCAGTAGTATAGACCTCTATGGCTACACCTTC
CASSIDLYGYTF
>NA|TRBJ2-7|TRBV29-1|once
TGCAGCGTTGTAAATTCGGGCGAGCAGTACTTC
CSVVNSGEQYF
>NA|TRBJ1-3|TRBV2|NA
TGTGCCAGCAGTCTGCTGGTAGCCGGAAACACCATATATTTT
CASSLLVAGNTIYF
>NA|TRBJ2-2|TRBV10-3|NA
TGTGCCATCAGTGAGTCGGAGGTTGGCCAAACAATGAACACCGGGGAGCTGTTTTTT
CAISESEVGQTMNTGELFF
>NA|TRBJ1-4|TRBV4-3|NA
TGCGCCAGCAGCCAAGAGGGGAGGGGGGCTCCTTACGAAAAACTGTTTTTT
CASSQEGRGAPYEKLFF
>TRBD1|TRBJ1-1|TRBV7-8|NA
TGTGCCAGCAGCTTAGTACAGGGGGCGCGCACTGAAGCTTTCTTT
CASSLVQGARTEAFF
>TRBD1|TRBJ2-2|TRBV2|NA
TGTGCCAGCTCACCGTTACAGGGGCCCGGGGAGCTGTTTTTT
CASSPLQGPGELFF
>TRBD1|TRBJ2-7|TRBV4-1|once
TGCGCCAGCAGCCAGGGACAGGGGGCCTACGAGCAGTACTTC
CASSQGQGAYEQYF
>NA|TRBJ2-5|TRBV30|NA
TGTGCCTGGAGGGGGGCATTTGGCAGACAGCCAGCGGAGACCCAGTACTTC
CAWRGAFGRQPAETQYF
>NA|TRBJ2-7|TRBV6-1|NA
TGTGCCAGCAGTGATTATGGGGGCGCCGTCCGAAACGAGCAGTACTTC
CASSDYGGAVRNEQYF
>NA|TRBJ1-1|TRBV5-6|NA
TGTGCCAGCAGCTTGATAGGGGTGGCGAGCACTGAAGCTTTCTTT
CASSLIGVASTEAFF
>NA|TRBJ1-5|TRBV27|few
TGTGCCATCGCAGGCCCGTTTAGCAATCAGCCCCAGCATTTT
CAIAGPFSNQPQHF
>TRBD2|TRBJ2-2|TRBV7-6|NA
TGTGCCAGCAGCTTAGAATCTAGCGGGAACACCGGGGAGCTGTTTTTT
CASSLESSGNTGELFF
>NA|TRBJ1-1|TRBV9|NA
TGTGCCAGCAGCGTAGGACAGCCGAAGAACACTGAAGCTTTCTTT
CASSVGQPKNTEAFF
>TRBD1|TRBJ1-4|TRBV20-1|NA
TGCAGTGCTAGTCGCAGAACCGGGACAGCTGAAAAACTGTTTTTT
CSASRRTGTAEKLFF
>NA|TRBJ1-3|TRBV28|NA
TGTGCCAGCAGTTTTCTCCCGACAGCTGGAAACACCATATATTTT
CASSFLPTAGNTIYF